A selection of T cell receptor beta chains follows, all from one sample in a study of shared T cell receptors in the human thymus. Libraries were prepared by immunoSEQ multiplex PCR; TCRdb keeps only in-frame clonotypes and omits some of them. Of more than 300,000 clones in the sample, approximately 95% were seen once. Sequenced: thymocytes. The receptors were sampled from a human donor. Each CDR3 is given with its conserved first and last residue. Each record gives: CDR3 length, clone size, V gene, J gene, CDR3 protein. Clone size is not always given. Where it is, it says once, few, many or a class for expanded clones.

16	once	TRBV27	TRBJ2-2	CASTRDRESNTGELFF
17	once	TRBV5-4	TRBJ2-7	CASSWAGCAPPPYEQYF
15	once	TRBV19	TRBJ2-3	CASSTRLAGGYTQYF
12	.	TRBV19	TRBJ1-5	CASSWGGQPQHF
15	.	TRBV28	TRBJ1-4	CASSLGGGIGEKLFF
17	.	TRBV27	TRBJ1-5	CASSPYRWDRGRWAQHF
15	.	TRBV7-6	TRBJ2-3	CASSLGQREVDTQYF
15	.	TRBV4-3	TRBJ1-3	CASSQEGQGANTIYF
16	.	TRBV15	TRBJ2-5	CATSSPRGLPRETQYF
16	once	TRBV7-7	TRBJ1-1	CASSLRDRLRDTEAFF
15	once	TRBV19	TRBJ2-7	CASSILGGSGYEQYF
16	.	TRBV18	TRBJ1-3	CASSRTYRGPGNTIYF
16	.	TRBV5-5	TRBJ2-1	CASSYSAGETHNEQFF
17	once	TRBV30	TRBJ1-5	CAWSVRWGQPRGQPQHF
15	.	TRBV29-1	TRBJ2-3	CSAGDRVNRTDTQYF
14	.	TRBV28	TRBJ2-5	CASSLKRVGETQYF
16	.	TRBV19	TRBJ1-1	CASSILPGSRNTEAFF
17	.	TRBV7-9	TRBJ2-7	CASSQEGTSGKRYEQYF
17	.	TRBV10-2	TRBJ2-1	CASSEGASGMCENEQFF
13	.	TRBV5-6	TRBJ1-2	CASSLRQGGGYTF